This note documents a single T cell receptor (beta chain) sequence. Its antigen is as yet unknown. Clones were sequenced by immunoSEQ multiplex PCR, and TCRdb holds only the in-frame ones, with some missing. The sample holds around 510,000 clones, roughly 95% seen once. V lost 1 base and J lost 0, with 14 bases in between. Looked up from germline, CDR1 is SGHRS and CDR2 is YFSETQ. CDR3 length equals 17 residues. The data originate from a study of shared clonotypes between healthy human individuals. Whole-study findings and limits: Sequencing depth was expected to influence donor clonotype sharing.

This sequence originates from a young woman in good health. The chain employs TRBV5-1 and TRBJ1-3; D remains ambiguous. The sequenced sample consisted of naive CD4+ T cells sorted from blood. Noted subset: CD45RA+ positively selected. The CDR3 DNA follows: TGCGCCAGCAGCTTGTTCCAGGCCGGGAGCTCTGGAAACACCATATATTTT. Its translation: CASSLFQAGSSGNTIYF.